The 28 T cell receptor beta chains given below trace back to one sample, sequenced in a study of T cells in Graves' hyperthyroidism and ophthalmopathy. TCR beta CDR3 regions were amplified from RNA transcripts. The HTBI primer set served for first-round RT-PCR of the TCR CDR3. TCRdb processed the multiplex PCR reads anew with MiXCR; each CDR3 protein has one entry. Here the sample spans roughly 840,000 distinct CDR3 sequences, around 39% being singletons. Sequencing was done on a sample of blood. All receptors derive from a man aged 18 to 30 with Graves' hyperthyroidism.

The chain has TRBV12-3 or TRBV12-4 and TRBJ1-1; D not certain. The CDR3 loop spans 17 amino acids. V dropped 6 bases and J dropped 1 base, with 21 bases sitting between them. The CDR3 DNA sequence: TGTGCCAGCAGCCGAGGGCCGCCGACCACGGCGAACACTGAAGCTTTCTTT. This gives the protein CASSRGPPTTANTEAFF.

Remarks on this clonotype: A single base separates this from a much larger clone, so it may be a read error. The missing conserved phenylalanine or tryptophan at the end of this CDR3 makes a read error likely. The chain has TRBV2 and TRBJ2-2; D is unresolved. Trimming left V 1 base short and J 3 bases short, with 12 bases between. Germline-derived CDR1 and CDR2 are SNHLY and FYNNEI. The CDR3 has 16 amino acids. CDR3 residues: CASSEGDIGHTGELFS. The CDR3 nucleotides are TGTGCCAGCAGTGAAGGGGATATAGGACACACCGGGGAGCTGTTTTCT.

The DNA for the CDR3 is TGCAGCTTAGGGGGCGCGAACACCGGGGAGCTGTTTTTT. Its protein is CSLGGANTGELFF. This sequence joins TRBV29-1 and TRBJ2-2, with TRBD1 identical over 7 bases. This CDR3 is built from 13 residues. CDR1 and CDR2 from the germline V gene are SQVTM and ANQGSEA. Germline trimming cut 8 bases from V and 0 bases from J; bases unmatched to any gene: 3.

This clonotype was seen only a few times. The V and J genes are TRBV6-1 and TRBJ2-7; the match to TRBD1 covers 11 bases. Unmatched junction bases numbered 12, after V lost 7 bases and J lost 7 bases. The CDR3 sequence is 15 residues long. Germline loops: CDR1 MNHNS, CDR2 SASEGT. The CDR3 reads CASTSGQGVFGEQYF. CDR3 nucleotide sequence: TGTGCCAGCACCTCGGGACAGGGGGTCTTTGGTGAGCAGTACTTC.

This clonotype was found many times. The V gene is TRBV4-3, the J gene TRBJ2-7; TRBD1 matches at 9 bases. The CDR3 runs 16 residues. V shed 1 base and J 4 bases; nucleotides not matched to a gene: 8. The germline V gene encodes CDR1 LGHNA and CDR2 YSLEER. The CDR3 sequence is CASSQAYRQGVYEQYF. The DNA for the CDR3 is TGCGCCAGCAGCCAAGCGTACAGACAGGGGGTGTACGAGCAGTACTTC.

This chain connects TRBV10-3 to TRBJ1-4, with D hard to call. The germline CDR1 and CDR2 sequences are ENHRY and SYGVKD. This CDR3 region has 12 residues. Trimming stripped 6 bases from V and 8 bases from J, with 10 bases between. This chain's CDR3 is CAIRDQPEKLFF. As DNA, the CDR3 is TGTGCCATCAGGGATCAGCCCGAAAAACTGTTTTTT.

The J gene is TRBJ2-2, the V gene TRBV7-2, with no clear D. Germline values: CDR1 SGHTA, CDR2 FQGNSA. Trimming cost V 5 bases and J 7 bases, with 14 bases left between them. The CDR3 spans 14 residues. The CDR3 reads CASSPTRTGGELFF. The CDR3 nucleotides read TGTGCCAGCAGCCCCACCCGGACGGGCGGGGAGCTGTTTTTT.

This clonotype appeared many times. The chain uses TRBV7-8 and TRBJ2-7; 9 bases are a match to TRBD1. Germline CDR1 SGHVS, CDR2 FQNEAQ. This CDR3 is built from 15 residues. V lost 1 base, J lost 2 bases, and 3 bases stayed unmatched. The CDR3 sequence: CASSLVRDRAYEQYF. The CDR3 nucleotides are TGTGCCAGCAGCTTAGTTCGGGACAGGGCCTACGAGCAGTACTTC.

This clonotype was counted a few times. For the CDR3, the DNA is TGTGCCAGCAGTTTCGGGGATCCGAGGACCCAGTACTTC. Its protein product is CASSFGDPRTQYF. V usage is TRBV27 and J usage is TRBJ2-5, with a tentative D call TRBD2 (5 bases). The CDR3 contains 13 residues. V lost 3 bases and J 7 bases, leaving 12 bases between the germline ends. Germline assignment: CDR1 MNHEY and CDR2 SMNVEV (reference sequence).

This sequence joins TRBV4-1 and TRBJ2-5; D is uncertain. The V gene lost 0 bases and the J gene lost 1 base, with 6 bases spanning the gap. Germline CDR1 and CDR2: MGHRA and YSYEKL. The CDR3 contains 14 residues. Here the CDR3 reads CASSQETAQETQYF. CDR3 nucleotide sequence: TGCGCCAGCAGCCAAGAGACGGCCCAAGAGACCCAGTACTTC.

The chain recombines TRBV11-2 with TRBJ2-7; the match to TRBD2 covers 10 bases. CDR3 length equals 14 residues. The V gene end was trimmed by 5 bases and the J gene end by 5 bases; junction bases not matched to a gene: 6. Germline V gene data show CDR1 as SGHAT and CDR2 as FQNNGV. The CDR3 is CASSLSGRKNEQYF. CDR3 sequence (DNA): TGTGCCAGCAGCCTTAGCGGGAGGAAAAACGAGCAGTACTTC.

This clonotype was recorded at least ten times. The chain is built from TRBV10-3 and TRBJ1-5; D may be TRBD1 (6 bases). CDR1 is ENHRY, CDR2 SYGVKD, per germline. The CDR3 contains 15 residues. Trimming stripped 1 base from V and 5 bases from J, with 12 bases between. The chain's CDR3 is CAISEYRTDHQPQHF. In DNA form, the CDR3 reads TGTGCCATCAGTGAGTATAGGACAGACCATCAGCCCCAGCATTTT.

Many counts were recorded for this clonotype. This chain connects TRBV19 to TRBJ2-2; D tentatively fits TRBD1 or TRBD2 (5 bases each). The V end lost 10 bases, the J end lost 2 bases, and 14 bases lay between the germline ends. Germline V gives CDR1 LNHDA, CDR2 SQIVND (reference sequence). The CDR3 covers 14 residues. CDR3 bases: TGTGCCACCTCGACGGGGCAAAACACCGGGGAGCTGTTTTTT. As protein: CATSTGQNTGELFF.

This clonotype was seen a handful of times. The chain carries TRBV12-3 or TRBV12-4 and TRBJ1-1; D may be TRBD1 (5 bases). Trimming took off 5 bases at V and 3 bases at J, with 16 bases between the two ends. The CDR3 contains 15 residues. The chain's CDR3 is CASSPLQGGYTEAFF. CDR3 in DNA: TGTGCCAGCAGTCCCCTCCAGGGTGGGTACACTGAAGCTTTCTTT.

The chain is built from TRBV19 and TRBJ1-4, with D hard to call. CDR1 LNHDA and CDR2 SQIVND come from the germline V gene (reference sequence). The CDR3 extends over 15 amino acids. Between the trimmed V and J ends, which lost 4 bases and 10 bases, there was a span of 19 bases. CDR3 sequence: CASSSLYHTPGKLFF. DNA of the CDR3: TGTGCCAGTAGTAGCCTGTACCATACTCCCGGAAAACTGTTTTTT.

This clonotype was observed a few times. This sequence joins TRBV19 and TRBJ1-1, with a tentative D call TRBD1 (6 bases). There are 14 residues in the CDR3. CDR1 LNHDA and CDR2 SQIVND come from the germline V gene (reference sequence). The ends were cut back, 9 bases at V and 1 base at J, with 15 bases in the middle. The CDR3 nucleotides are TGTGCCAGCAAGGAGGGGGGAACGAACACTGAAGCTTTCTTT. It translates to CASKEGGTNTEAFF.

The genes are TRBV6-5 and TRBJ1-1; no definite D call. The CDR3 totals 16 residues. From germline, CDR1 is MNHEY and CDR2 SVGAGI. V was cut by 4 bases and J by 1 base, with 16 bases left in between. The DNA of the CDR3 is TGTGCCAGCAGTTCTATCTGGACGGCCACGAACACTGAAGCTTTCTTT. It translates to CASSSIWTATNTEAFF.

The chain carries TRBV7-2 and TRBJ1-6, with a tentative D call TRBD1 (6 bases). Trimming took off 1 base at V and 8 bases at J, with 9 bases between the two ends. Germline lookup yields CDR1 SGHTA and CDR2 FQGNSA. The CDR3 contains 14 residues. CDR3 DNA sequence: TGTGCCAGCAGCTTAGAGGACAGCTATTCACCCCTCCACTTT. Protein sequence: CASSLEDSYSPLHF.

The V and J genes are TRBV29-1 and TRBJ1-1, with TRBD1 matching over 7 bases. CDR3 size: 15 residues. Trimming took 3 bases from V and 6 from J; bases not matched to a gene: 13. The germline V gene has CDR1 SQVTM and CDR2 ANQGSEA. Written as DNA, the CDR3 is TGCAGCGTTGACAGGGCCGGACAGGTGATTTCTGAAGCTTTCTTT. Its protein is CSVDRAGQVISEAFF.

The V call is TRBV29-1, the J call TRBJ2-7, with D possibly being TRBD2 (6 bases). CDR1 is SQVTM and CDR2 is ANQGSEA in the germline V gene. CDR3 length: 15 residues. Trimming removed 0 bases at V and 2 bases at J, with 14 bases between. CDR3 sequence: CSVEDAAGTPYEQYF. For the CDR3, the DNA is TGCAGCGTTGAAGATGCGGCGGGAACCCCCTACGAGCAGTACTTC.

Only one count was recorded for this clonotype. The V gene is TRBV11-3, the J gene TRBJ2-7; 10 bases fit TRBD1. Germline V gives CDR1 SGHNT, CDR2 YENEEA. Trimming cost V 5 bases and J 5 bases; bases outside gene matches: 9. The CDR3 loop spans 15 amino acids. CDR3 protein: CASSPTDRGFDEQYF. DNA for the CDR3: TGTGCCAGCAGCCCAACGGACAGGGGGTTTGACGAGCAGTACTTC.

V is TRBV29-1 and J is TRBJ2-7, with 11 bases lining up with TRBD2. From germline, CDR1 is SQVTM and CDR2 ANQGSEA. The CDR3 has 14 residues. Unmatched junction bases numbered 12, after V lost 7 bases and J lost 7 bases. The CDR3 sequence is CSAQGTSGTGEQYF. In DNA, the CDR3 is TGCAGCGCCCAAGGGACTAGCGGCACCGGGGAGCAGTACTTC.

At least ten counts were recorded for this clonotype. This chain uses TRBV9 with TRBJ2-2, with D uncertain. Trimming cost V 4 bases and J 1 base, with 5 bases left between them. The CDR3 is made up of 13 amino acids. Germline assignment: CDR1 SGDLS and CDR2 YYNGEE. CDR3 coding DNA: TGTGCCAGCAGCTCTAGGAACACCGGGGAGCTGTTTTTT. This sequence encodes CASSSRNTGELFF.

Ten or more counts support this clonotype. CDR3 in amino acids: CASSENSSGNTIYF. CDR3 nucleotide sequence: TGTGCCAGTAGCGAGAACAGCTCTGGAAACACCATATATTTT. The chain is built from TRBV19 and TRBJ1-3; D is unresolved. V lost 6 bases, J lost 0 bases, and 9 bases lay in between. Germline-derived CDR1 and CDR2 are LNHDA and SQIVND (reference sequence). This CDR3 has 14 residues.

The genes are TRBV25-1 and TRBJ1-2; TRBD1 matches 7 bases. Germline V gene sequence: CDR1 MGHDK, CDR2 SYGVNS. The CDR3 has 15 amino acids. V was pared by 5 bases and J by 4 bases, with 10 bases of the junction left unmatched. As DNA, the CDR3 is TGTGCCAGCAGTAGTCAAACAGGGGTGAGCTATGGCTACACCTTC. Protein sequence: CASSSQTGVSYGYTF.

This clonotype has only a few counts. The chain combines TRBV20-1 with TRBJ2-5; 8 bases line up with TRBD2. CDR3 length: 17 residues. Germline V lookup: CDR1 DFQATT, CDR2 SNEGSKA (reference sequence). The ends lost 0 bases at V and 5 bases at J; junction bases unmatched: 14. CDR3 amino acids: CSARDYGPAGVWETQYF. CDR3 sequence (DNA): TGCAGTGCTAGAGATTACGGCCCAGCGGGAGTCTGGGAGACCCAGTACTTC.

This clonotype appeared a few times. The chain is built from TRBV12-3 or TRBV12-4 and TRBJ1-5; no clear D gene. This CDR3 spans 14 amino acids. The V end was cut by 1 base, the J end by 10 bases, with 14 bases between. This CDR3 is CASSLEEWSGPQHF. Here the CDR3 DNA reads TGTGCCAGCAGTTTAGAGGAATGGTCGGGACCCCAGCATTTT.

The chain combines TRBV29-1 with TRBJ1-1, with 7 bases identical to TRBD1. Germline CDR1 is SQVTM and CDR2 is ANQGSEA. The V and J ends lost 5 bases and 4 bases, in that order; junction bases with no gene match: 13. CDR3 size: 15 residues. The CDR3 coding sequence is TGCAGCGTTAAGGGGGCGCTTCAAGGGTCCACTGAAGCTTTCTTT. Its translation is CSVKGALQGSTEAFF.